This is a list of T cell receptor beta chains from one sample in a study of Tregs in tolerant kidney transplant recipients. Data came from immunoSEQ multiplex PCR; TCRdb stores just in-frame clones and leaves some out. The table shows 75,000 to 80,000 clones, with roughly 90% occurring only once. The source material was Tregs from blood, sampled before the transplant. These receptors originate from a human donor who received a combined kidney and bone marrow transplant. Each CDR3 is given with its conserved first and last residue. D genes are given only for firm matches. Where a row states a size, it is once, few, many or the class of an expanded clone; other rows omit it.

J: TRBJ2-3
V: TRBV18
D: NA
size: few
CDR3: CASSPPAVDTQYF
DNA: TGTGCCAGCTCACCCCCGGCTGTTGATACGCAGTATTTT

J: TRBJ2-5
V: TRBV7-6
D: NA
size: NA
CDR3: CASSTGPVETQYF
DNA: TGTGCCAGCAGCACAGGACCGGTGGAGACCCAGTACTTC

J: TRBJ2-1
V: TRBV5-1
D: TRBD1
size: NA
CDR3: CASSLAADRFSKTYNEQFF
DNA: TGCGCCAGCAGCTTGGCCGCGGACAGGTTCTCTAAAACATACAATGAGCAGTTCTTC

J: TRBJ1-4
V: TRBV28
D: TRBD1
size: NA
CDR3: CTSSLPGQGAEKLFF
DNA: TGTACCAGCAGTTTGCCGGGACAGGGGGCCGAAAAACTGTTTTTT

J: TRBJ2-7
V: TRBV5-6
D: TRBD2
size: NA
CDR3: CASSDSGTSGYEQYF
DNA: TGTGCCAGCAGCGACAGCGGGACTAGCGGCTACGAGCAGTACTTC

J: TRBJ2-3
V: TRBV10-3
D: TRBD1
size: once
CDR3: CAIGQGVGDTQYF
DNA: TGTGCCATCGGGCAGGGGGTAGGTGATACGCAGTATTTT

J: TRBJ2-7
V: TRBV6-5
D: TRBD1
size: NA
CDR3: CASRRDRDTYEQYF
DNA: TGTGCCAGCAGGCGGGACAGGGACACCTACGAGCAGTACTTC

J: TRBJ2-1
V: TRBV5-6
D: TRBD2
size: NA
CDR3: CASSFQAGTYNEQFF
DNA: TGTGCCAGCAGCTTTCAAGCGGGAACCTACAATGAGCAGTTCTTC

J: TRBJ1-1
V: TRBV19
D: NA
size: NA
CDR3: CASSKTEAGRGEAFF
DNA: TGTGCCAGTAGTAAGACAGAGGCGGGGCGCGGGGAAGCTTTCTTT

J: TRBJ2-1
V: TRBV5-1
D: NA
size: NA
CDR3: CASSGQVLDNEQFF
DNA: TGCGCCAGCAGCGGGCAGGTGTTGGACAATGAGCAGTTCTTC

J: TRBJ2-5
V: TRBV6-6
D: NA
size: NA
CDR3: CASTFGRGETQYF
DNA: TGTGCCAGCACCTTTGGGAGGGGGGAGACCCAGTACTTC

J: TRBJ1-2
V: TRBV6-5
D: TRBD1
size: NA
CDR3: CASRLTGQGAVGYTF
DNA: TGTGCCAGCAGACTCACGGGACAGGGGGCGGTTGGCTACACCTTC

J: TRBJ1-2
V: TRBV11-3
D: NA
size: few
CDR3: CASSLHRGKDGYTF
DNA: TGTGCCAGCAGCCTCCATCGGGGCAAAGATGGCTACACCTTC

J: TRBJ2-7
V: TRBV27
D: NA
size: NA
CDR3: CASRYYEQYF
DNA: TGTGCCAGCAGGTACTACGAGCAGTACTTC

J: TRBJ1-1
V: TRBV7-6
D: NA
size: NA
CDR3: CASSPGPIVLNTEAFF
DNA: TGTGCCAGCAGCCCCGGACCTATCGTTTTGAACACTGAAGCTTTCTTT

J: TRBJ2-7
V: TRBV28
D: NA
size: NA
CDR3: CASSPRVGFTYEQYF
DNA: TGTGCCAGCAGCCCTCGGGTGGGATTCACCTACGAGCAGTACTTC

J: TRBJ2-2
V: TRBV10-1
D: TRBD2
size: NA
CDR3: CASSESLAGPTGELFF
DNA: TGCGCCAGCAGTGAGTCACTAGCGGGGCCTACCGGGGAGCTGTTTTTT

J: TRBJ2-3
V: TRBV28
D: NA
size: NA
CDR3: CASRSSFGTDTQYF
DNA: TGTGCCAGCAGATCAAGTTTCGGCACAGATACGCAGTATTTT

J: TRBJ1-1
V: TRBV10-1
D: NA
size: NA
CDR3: CASSPGQNTEAFF
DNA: TGCGCCAGCAGTCCGGGACAGAACACTGAAGCTTTCTTT

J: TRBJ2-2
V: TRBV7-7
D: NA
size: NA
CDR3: CASSSDSTGELFF
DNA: TGTGCTAGCAGCTCGGACAGCACCGGGGAGCTGTTTTTT

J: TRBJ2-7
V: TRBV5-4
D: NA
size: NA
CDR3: CASSASIRSYEQYF
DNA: TGTGCCAGCAGCGCCTCGATACGGTCCTACGAGCAGTACTTC

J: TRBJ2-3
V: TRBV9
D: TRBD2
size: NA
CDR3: CASSVLSGTTDTQYF
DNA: TGTGCCAGCAGCGTTCTTAGCGGGACAACAGATACGCAGTATTTT

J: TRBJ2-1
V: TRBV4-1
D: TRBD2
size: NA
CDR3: CASSHPLFQRGYNEQFF
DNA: TGCGCCAGCAGCCATCCACTATTCCAGCGGGGCTACAATGAGCAGTTCTTC

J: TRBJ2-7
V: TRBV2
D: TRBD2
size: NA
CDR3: CASSASGRASEQYF
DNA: TGTGCCAGCAGCGCGAGCGGGAGGGCCTCCGAGCAGTACTTC

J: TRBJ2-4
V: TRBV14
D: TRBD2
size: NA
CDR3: CASSQVGRELGKNIQYF
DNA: TGTGCTAGCAGCCAAGTCGGGCGGGAGTTAGGCAAAAACATTCAGTACTTC

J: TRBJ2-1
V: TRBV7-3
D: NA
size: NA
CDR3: CASSLTWSGEQFF
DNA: TGTGCCAGCAGCCTAACGTGGAGTGGCGAGCAGTTCTTC